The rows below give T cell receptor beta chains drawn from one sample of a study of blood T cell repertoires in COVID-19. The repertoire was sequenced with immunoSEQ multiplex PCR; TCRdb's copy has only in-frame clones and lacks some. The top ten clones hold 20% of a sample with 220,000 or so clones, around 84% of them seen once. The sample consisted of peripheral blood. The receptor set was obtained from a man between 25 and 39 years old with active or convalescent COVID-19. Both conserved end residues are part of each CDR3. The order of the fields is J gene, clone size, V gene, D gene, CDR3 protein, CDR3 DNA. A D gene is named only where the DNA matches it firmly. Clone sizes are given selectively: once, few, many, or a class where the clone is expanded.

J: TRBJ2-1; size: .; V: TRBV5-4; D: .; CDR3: CASSLVASDEQFF; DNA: TGTGCCAGCAGCTTGGTGGCCTCCGATGAGCAGTTCTTC
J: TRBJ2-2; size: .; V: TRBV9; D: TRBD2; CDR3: CASSDGGGAAGELFF; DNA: TGTGCCAGCAGCGACGGCGGGGGGGCAGCCGGGGAGCTGTTTTTT
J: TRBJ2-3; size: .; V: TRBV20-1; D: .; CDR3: CSASSGGSTDTQYF; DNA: TGCAGTGCTAGTTCGGGCGGGAGCACAGATACGCAGTATTTT
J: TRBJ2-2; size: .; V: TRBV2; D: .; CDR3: CASGRGIRDTGELFF; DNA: TGTGCCAGCGGAAGGGGTATTCGTGACACCGGGGAGCTGTTTTTT
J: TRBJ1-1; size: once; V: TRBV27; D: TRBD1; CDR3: CATSRDRISNTEAFF; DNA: TGTGCCACTTCCCGGGACAGAATTTCGAACACTGAAGCTTTCTTT
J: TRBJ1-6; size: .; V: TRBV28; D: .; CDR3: CASSTPTLTGSPLHF; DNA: TGTGCCAGCAGTACCCCGACCCTCACGGGGTCACCCCTCCACTTT
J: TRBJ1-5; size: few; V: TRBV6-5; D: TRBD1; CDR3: CASSQDRGNQPQHF; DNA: TGTGCCAGCAGCCAAGACAGGGGGAATCAGCCCCAGCATTTT
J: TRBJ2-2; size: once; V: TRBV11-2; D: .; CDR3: CASSLARSPGELFF; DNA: TGTGCCAGCAGCTTAGCTCGGTCCCCCGGGGAGCTGTTTTTT
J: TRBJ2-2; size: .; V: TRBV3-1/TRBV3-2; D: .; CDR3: CASSQGPGGVGELFF; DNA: TGTGCCAGCAGCCAAGGTCCCGGCGGGGTCGGGGAGCTGTTTTTT
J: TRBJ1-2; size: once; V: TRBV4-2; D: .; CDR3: CASSQDGAGAYGYTF; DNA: TGTGCCAGCAGCCAAGATGGGGCAGGGGCCTATGGCTACACCTTC
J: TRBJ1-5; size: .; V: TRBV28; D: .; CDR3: CASSRNRFRQPQHF; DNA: TGTGCCAGCAGCCGCAACAGATTTCGCCAGCCCCAGCATTTT
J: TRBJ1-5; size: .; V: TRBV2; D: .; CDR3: CASSGTARDQPQHF; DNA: TGTGCCAGCAGTGGGACAGCGAGAGATCAGCCCCAGCATTTT
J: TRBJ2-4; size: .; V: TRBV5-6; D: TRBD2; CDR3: CASSVYWAGGDIQYF; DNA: TGTGCCAGCAGCGTCTACTGGGCGGGGGGAGACATTCAGTACTTC
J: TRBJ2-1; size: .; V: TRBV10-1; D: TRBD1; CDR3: CAISNRGYLPAYNEQFF; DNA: TGCGCCATCTCAAACAGGGGATACCTTCCCGCCTACAATGAGCAGTTCTTC
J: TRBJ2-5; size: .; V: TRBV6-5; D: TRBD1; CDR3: CASRRTGGMETQYF; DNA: TGTGCCAGCAGGCGGACAGGGGGCATGGAGACCCAGTACTTC
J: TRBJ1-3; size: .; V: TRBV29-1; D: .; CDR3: CSAVRGAGGNTIYF; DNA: TGCAGCGCCGTTCGGGGGGCAGGTGGAAACACCATATATTTT
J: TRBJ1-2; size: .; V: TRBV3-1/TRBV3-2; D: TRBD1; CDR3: CASSQVDREKTYGYTF; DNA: TGTGCCAGCAGCCAGGTCGACAGGGAAAAAACCTATGGCTACACCTTC
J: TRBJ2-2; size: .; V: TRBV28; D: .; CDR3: CASSLWGSSFTGELFF; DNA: TGTGCCAGCAGTTTATGGGGTAGCAGCTTCACCGGGGAGCTGTTTTTT
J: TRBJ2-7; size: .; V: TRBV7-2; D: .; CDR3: CASSPGGGPIPYEQYF; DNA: TGTGCCAGCAGCCCTGGGGGGGGGCCGATCCCCTACGAGCAGTACTTC
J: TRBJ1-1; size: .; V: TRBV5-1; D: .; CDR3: CASSSGGRATEAFF; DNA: TGCGCCAGCAGCTCGGGGGGCAGGGCCACTGAAGCTTTCTTT
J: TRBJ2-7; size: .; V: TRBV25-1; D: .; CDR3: CASSSPDFPYEQYF; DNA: TGTGCCAGCAGTAGCCCGGACTTTCCCTACGAGCAGTACTTC
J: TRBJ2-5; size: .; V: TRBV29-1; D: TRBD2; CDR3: CSGQREGRETQYF; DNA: TGCAGCGGTCAGCGGGAGGGCCGGGAGACCCAGTACTTC
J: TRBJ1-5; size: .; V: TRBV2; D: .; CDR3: CASRKGGNSNQPQHF; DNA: TGTGCCAGCCGGAAGGGGGGGAATAGCAATCAGCCCCAGCATTTT
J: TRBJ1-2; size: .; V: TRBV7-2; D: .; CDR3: CASSLAGTGRGYTF; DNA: TGTGCCAGCAGCTTAGCAGGTACAGGCCGGGGCTACACCTTC
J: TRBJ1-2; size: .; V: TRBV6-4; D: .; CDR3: CASSEGDSYGYTF; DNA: TGTGCCAGCAGTGAAGGGGATTCATATGGCTACACCTTC
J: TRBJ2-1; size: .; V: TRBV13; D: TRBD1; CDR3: CASSFEGTAYNEQFF; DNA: TGTGCCAGCAGCTTTGAAGGGACAGCATACAATGAGCAGTTCTTC
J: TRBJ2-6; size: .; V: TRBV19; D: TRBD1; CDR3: CASSPGQGITSGANVLTF; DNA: TGTGCCAGTAGTCCCGGACAGGGTATTACGTCTGGGGCCAACGTCCTGACTTTC
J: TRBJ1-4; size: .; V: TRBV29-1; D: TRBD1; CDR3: CSVIQGASNEKLFF; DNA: TGCAGCGTGATACAGGGGGCGTCTAATGAAAAACTGTTTTTT
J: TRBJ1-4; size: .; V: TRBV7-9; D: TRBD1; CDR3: CASSRRTGANEKLFF; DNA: TGTGCCAGCAGCCGCCGGACAGGGGCTAATGAAAAACTGTTTTTT
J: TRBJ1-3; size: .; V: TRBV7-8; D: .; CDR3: CASSLVSGGSGNTIYF; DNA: TGTGCCAGCAGCTTAGTGAGCGGGGGCTCTGGAAACACCATATATTTT
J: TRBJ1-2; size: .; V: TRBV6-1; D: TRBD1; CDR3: CASSEVGQGSGGYTF; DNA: TGTGCCAGCAGTGAAGTGGGACAGGGATCGGGCGGCTACACCTTC
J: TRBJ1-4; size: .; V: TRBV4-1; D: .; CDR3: CASSQEIQAEKLFF; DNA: TGCGCCAGCAGCCAAGAGATACAGGCTGAAAAACTGTTTTTT
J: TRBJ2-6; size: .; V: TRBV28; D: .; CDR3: CASGGRAAGANVLTF; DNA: TGTGCCAGTGGAGGAAGGGCGGCTGGGGCCAACGTCCTGACTTTC
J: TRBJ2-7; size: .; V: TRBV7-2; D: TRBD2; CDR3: CASSSDGRLSYEQYF; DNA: TGTGCCAGCAGCTCAGACGGGAGGTTAAGCTACGAGCAGTACTTC
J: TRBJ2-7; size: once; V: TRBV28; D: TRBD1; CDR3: CASRGQGVNEQYF; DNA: TGTGCCAGCAGAGGGCAGGGGGTGAATGAGCAGTACTTC
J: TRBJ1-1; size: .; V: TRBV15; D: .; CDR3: CATSTTEGLEGTAEAFF; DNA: TGTGCCACCAGCACCACAGAGGGCCTTGAGGGAACGGCTGAAGCTTTCTTT
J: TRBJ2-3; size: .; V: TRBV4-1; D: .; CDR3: CASSQVAGTDTQYF; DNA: TGCGCCAGCAGCCAAGTAGCGGGCACAGATACGCAGTATTTT
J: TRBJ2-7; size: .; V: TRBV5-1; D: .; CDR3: CASSPRVSEEEQYF; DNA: TGCGCCAGCAGCCCGCGGGTCTCCGAGGAGGAGCAGTACTTC
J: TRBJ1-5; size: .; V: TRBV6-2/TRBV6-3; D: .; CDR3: CASSPHLAGPQHF; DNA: TGTGCCAGCAGTCCCCATCTTGCGGGGCCCCAGCATTTT
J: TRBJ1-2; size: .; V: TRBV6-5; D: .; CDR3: CASTTSGGGPYGYTF; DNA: TGTGCCAGCACCACCAGCGGGGGAGGGCCCTATGGCTACACCTTC
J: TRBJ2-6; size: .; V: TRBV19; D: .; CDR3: CASRVGGISGANVLTF; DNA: TGTGCCAGTAGGGTGGGAGGCATCTCTGGGGCCAACGTCCTGACTTTC
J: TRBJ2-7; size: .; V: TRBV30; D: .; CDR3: CAWSISELSLRYF; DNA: TGTGCCTGGAGTATCAGCGAACTAAGCCTGCGGTACTTC
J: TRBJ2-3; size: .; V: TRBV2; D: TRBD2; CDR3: CASNGRESTSTDTQYF; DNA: TGTGCCAGCAACGGGAGGGAATCAACTAGCACAGATACGCAGTATTTT
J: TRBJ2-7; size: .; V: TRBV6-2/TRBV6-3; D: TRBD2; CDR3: CASSVRGERNEQYF; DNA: TGTGCCAGCAGCGTACGGGGGGAGCGGAACGAGCAGTACTTC
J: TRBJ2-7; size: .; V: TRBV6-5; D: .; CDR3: CASSWGRGAEQYF; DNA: TGTGCCAGCAGCTGGGGCCGGGGGGCCGAGCAGTACTTC